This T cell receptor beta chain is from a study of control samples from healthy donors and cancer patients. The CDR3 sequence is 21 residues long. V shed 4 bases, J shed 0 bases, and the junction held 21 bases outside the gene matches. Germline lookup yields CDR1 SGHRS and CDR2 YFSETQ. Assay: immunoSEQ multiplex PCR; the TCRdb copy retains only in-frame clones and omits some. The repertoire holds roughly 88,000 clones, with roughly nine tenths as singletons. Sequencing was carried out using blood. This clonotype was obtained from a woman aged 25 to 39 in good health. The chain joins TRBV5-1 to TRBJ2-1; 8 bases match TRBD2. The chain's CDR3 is CASSPLLASGYLPSSYNEQFF. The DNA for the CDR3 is TGCGCCAGCAGCCCCCTCCTGGCTAGCGGGTACCTCCCTAGCTCCTACAATGAGCAGTTCTTC.